This T cell receptor beta chain came from a study of cytomegalovirus exposure and HLA in healthy donors. Study-wide findings and caveats: A link between a missense DCLRE1C variant and TCR beta V- and J-gene trimming emerged from a later analysis. Among the CMV-associated chains, three were confirmed in vitro as specific for CMV antigens. The study put under 200 TCR beta chains on its list as cytomegalovirus-associated.

This clone was detected a few times. Its antigen is not identified. PCR involved 60 Vbeta and 13 Jbeta primers. The repertoire was sequenced with immunoSEQ multiplex PCR; TCRdb's copy has only in-frame clones and lacks some. Seen here are 65,000 or so clones, 62% observed once, and the top ten hold approximately 3%. This TCR derives from a man aged 30-40 years in good health and CMV-seronegative. The sequenced sample was PBMCs.

The CDR3 here is CSVEVLQSDTGELFF. The CDR3 DNA reads TGCAGCGTTGAAGTATTACAGTCGGACACCGGGGAGCTGTTTTTT. V usage is TRBV29-1 and J usage is TRBJ2-2; no definite D call. The CDR3 has 15 amino acids. Trimming took off 1 base at V and 3 bases at J, with 12 bases between the two ends. The V gene's germline CDR1 is SQVTM and CDR2 ANQGSEA.